The clone carrying this TCR beta chain was seen once. Its antigen remains unidentified. The data were taken from a study of T-cell reconstitution after alpha-beta-depleted transplantation in children. Germline CDR1 is MGHRA and CDR2 is YSYEKL. V lost 1 base and J lost 3, with 13 bases in between. The CDR3 is 16 amino acids. Whole-study results and caveats: T-cell counts and diversity at one year post-transplant came mainly from newly produced T cells. Several hundred rapidly expanded clones from non-depleted graft cells reportedly supplied alpha-beta T cells about two months post-transplant.

Unique molecular identifiers tagged the TCRbeta library. TCRdb recomputed calls from the PCR reads with MiXCR, one row per CDR3 protein. The sample carries 800,000 to 1,000,000 distinct CDR3 sequences, about 29% recorded once. This specimen consisted of PBMCs, mostly from graft donor cells, obtained 360 days after TCRalphabeta/CD19-depleted stem cell transplant. This clonotype was sampled from a boy younger than two who had a stem cell transplant for SCID, so the T cells may come from the graft donor. V is TRBV4-1 and J is TRBJ1-3; tentatively, D is TRBD1 (6 bases). The CDR3 DNA is TGCGCCAGCAGCCAAGCTGCCGGGGGCCGTGGAAACACCATATATTTT. Protein sequence: CASSQAAGGRGNTIYF.